The 31 T cell receptor beta chains presented below share a single source sample, sequenced in a study of technical replicates of blood from a few donors. Repertoires were generated with immunoSEQ multiplex PCR, while TCRdb's copy carries only in-frame clones and drops some. There are 45,000 to 55,000 clones in the sample; 90% to 97% occur only once, and under 0.45% lies in the top ten. Specimen: T cells isolated from PBMCs. The receptors were sampled from a human donor in good health.

The chain has TRBV7-9 and TRBJ2-2; tentative D call: TRBD1 (6 bases). V was clipped by 6 bases and J by 4 bases, with 15 bases between them. Germline CDR1 SEHNR, CDR2 FQNEAQ (reference sequence). CDR3 length equals 15 residues. The CDR3 loop reads CASSYRDTSTGELFF. Here the CDR3 DNA reads TGTGCCAGCAGTTACCGGGACACCTCCACCGGGGAGCTGTTTTTT.

The chain is built from TRBV18 and TRBJ2-7; 10 nucleotides line up with TRBD2. The germline CDR1 and CDR2 sequences are KGHSH and LQKENI. V was pared by 1 base and J by 5 bases, with 14 bases of the junction left unmatched. The CDR3 is made up of 18 amino acids. DNA of the CDR3: TGTGCCAGCTCACCACTTGTCATTTCTAGCGGGAGATTAAACGAGCAGTACTTC. It encodes CASSPLVISSGRLNEQYF.

This chain's CDR3 is CASSLGRGQETQYF. CDR3 coding DNA: TGCGCCAGCAGCTTGGGTAGGGGTCAAGAGACCCAGTACTTC. The V gene is TRBV5-1, the J gene TRBJ2-5, with TRBD1 as a possible D gene (5 bases). The CDR3 is 14 residues long. CDR1 is SGHRS and CDR2 is YFSETQ in the germline V gene. The ends were cut back, 0 bases at V and 2 bases at J, with 8 bases in the middle.

V and J are TRBV9 and TRBJ2-2; 14 positions match TRBD2. The CDR3 consists of 17 residues. The germline gives CDR1 SGDLS, CDR2 YYNGEE. V was pared by 3 bases and J by 6 bases, with 7 bases of the junction left unmatched. As DNA, the CDR3 is TGTGCCAGCAGCGCCGGACTAGCGGGAGGCAGGGCCGGGGAGCTGTTTTTT. Residues: CASSAGLAGGRAGELFF.

The chain employs TRBV7-2 and TRBJ2-7; maybe TRBD2 (5 bases). Germline V lookup: CDR1 SGHTA, CDR2 FQGNSA. Trimming stripped 2 bases from V and 4 bases from J, with 18 bases between. The CDR3 runs 16 residues. The chain's CDR3 is CASSLRWRAGTYEQYF. For the CDR3, the DNA is TGTGCCAGCAGCTTACGCTGGCGGGCCGGAACATACGAGCAGTACTTC.

CDR3 region: CASSTPLQGALHNEQFF. For the CDR3, the DNA is TGCGCCAGCAGCACCCCCCTGCAGGGGGCATTGCACAATGAGCAGTTCTTC. The chain has TRBV5-1 and TRBJ2-1, with 8 nucleotides matching TRBD1. Germline V CDR1 and CDR2: SGHRS, YFSETQ. Germline trimming cut 4 bases from V and 5 bases from J; bases unmatched to any gene: 14. This CDR3 is built from 17 residues.

The chain is built from TRBV7-2 and TRBJ1-1; D not resolved. Germline CDR1 and CDR2: SGHTA and FQGNSA. V lost 6 bases to trimming and J lost 5 bases, with 16 bases between them. The CDR3 sequence is 14 residues long. The CDR3 DNA reads TGTGCCAGCAGTCTACCTGGGCGTGTTACTGAAGCTTTCTTT. Its protein is CASSLPGRVTEAFF.

The chain uses TRBV7-2 and TRBJ2-3, with 10 bases matching TRBD2. V gave up 1 base and J gave up 2 bases; unmatched junction bases: 3. CDR3 length: 16 amino acids. Germline V gives CDR1 SGHTA, CDR2 FQGNSA. The CDR3 reads CASSLGLAGVTDTQYF. CDR3 DNA sequence: TGTGCCAGCAGCTTAGGGCTAGCGGGAGTCACAGATACGCAGTATTTT.

The chain couples TRBV2 to TRBJ1-2; D may be TRBD1 (6 bases). The CDR3 has 13 residues. Germline V gene sequence: CDR1 SNHLY, CDR2 FYNNEI. V lost 5 bases and J 4 bases, leaving 11 bases between the germline ends. The CDR3 DNA reads TGTGCCAGCAGTTCCACAGGGTTCTATGGCTACACCTTC. Translated: CASSSTGFYGYTF.

The gene calls are TRBV5-4 and TRBJ1-1, with D possibly being TRBD1 (5 bases). This CDR3 comprises 13 residues. V gave up 2 bases and J gave up 10 bases, with 15 bases separating them. Germline V gene lookup returns CDR1 SGHNT and CDR2 YYREEE (reference sequence). The CDR3 protein is CASSLQPLQGAFF. The CDR3 DNA reads as TGTGCCAGCAGCTTACAGCCCCTCCAGGGAGCTTTCTTT. The whole variable domain, remainder taken from reference TRBV5-4 and TRBJ1-1, is ETGVTQSPTHLIKTRGQQVTLRCSSQSGHNTVSWYQQALGQGPQFIFQYYREEENGRGNFPPRFSGLQFPNYSSELNVNALELDDSALYLCASSLQPLQGAFFGQGTRLTVV.

The rearrangement uses TRBV30 and TRBJ1-2; D may be TRBD1 (5 bases). V lost 4 bases and J 4 bases, leaving 13 bases between the germline ends. The CDR3 covers 13 residues. Per germline, CDR1 GTSNPN and CDR2 SVGIG (reference sequence). The CDR3 loop reads CAWNSGLGYGYTF. The CDR3 DNA reads TGTGCCTGGAATTCAGGGTTAGGCTATGGCTACACCTTC. Combining the CDR3 with reference TRBV30 and TRBJ1-2 gives the whole variable domain SQTIHQWPATLVQPVGSPLSLECTVEGTSNPNLYWYRQAAGRGLQLLFYSVGIGQISSEVPQNLSASRPQDRQFILSSKKLLLSDSGFYLCAWNSGLGYGYTFGSGTRLTVV.

The sample holds one count of this clone. The rearrangement joins TRBV25-1 to TRBJ1-3, with 7 positions matching TRBD1. The CDR3 loop spans 15 amino acids. Germline V gene lookup returns CDR1 MGHDK and CDR2 SYGVNS. V shed 3 bases and J 7 bases; nucleotides not matched to a gene: 9. The CDR3 DNA follows: TGTGCCAGCAGTGAGGAGAGGGGGCTTGAGAACACCATATATTTT. Its protein is CASSEERGLENTIYF.

The CDR3 region is CASSLAGVRETQYF. Written as DNA, the CDR3 is TGTGCCAGCAGTCTAGCGGGAGTGAGGGAGACCCAGTACTTC. The chain recombines TRBV7-2 with TRBJ2-5; 10 bases line up with TRBD2. CDR1 and CDR2 (germline): SGHTA, FQGNSA. The CDR3 is made up of 14 amino acids. V dropped 6 bases and J dropped 5; count of bases not matched to a gene: 6.

This chain joins TRBV9 and TRBJ1-1; no clear D gene. CDR3 length: 12 amino acids. The V gene's germline CDR1 is SGDLS and CDR2 YYNGEE. Trimming removed 5 bases from V and 1 base from J, with 6 bases in between. The CDR3 sequence: CASRAENTEAFF. The CDR3 DNA follows: TGTGCCAGCAGGGCCGAGAACACTGAAGCTTTCTTT.

The chain combines TRBV6-5 with TRBJ2-7; TRBD1 matches at 8 bases. CDR1 and CDR2 (germline): MNHEY, SVGAGI. V lost 7 bases to trimming and J lost 4 bases; unmatched junction nucleotides: 9. The CDR3 loop spans 14 amino acids. CDR3 amino acids: CASTRRDRSYEQYF. The CDR3, as DNA: TGTGCCAGCACCCGCCGGGACAGGTCGTACGAGCAGTACTTC.

V and J are TRBV19 and TRBJ1-5; D is undetermined. The CDR3 sequence is 14 residues long. V was cut by 3 bases and J by 0 bases, with 6 bases left in between. Germline assignment: CDR1 LNHDA and CDR2 SQIVND (reference sequence). The CDR3 DNA sequence: TGTGCCAGTAGTATCTATAATAGCAATCAGCCCCAGCATTTT. Translation: CASSIYNSNQPQHF. Full variable domain (rest looked up from reference TRBV19 and TRBJ1-5): DGGITQSPKYLFRKEGQNVTLSCEQNLNHDAMYWYRQDPGQGLRLIYYSQIVNDFQKGDIAEGYSVSREKKESFPLTVTSAQKNPTAFYLCASSIYNSNQPQHFGDGTRLSIL.

The V gene is TRBV6-5, the J gene TRBJ2-7; a possible D gene is TRBD2 (5 bases). In germline, CDR1 is MNHEY, CDR2 SVGAGI. Trimming took 0 bases from V and 7 from J, leaving 16 bases between them. This CDR3 comprises 15 residues. CDR3 in amino acids: CASSYSREPRREQYF. The DNA for the CDR3 is TGTGCCAGCAGTTACTCGAGGGAGCCCAGGAGGGAGCAGTACTTC.

The chain uses TRBV10-1 and TRBJ2-5; TRBD2 is a possible D gene (5 bases). V was pared by 6 bases and J by 2 bases, with 7 bases between. From germline, CDR1 is WNHNN and CDR2 SYGVQD (reference sequence). The CDR3 is 12 residues long. Written as DNA, the CDR3 is TGCGCCAGCAGCCGGGATCAAGAGACCCAGTACTTC. Amino acids: CASSRDQETQYF.

This clone has a single count. This sequence joins TRBV12-5 and TRBJ2-1; TRBD2 matches 13 bases. The CDR3 extends over 16 amino acids. Germline V lookup: CDR1 LGHNT, CDR2 FRNRAP. The trim removed 4 bases at V and 10 bases at J, leaving 10 bases unmatched. CDR3 DNA sequence: TGTGCTAGTGGTTGGGGAACTAGCGGGAGGGTGGGAGAGCAGTTCTTC. It translates to CASGWGTSGRVGEQFF.

The gene calls are TRBV18 and TRBJ1-1; D may be TRBD1 (5 bases). This CDR3 is 15 amino acids long. Germline CDR1 KGHSH, CDR2 LQKENI. Trimming shortened V by 4 bases and J by 0 bases, and 12 bases separated the two germline ends. Written as DNA, the CDR3 is TGTGCCAGCTCACGGGGGGTCCACATGAACACTGAAGCTTTCTTT. Amino acids: CASSRGVHMNTEAFF.

The chain uses TRBV23-1 and TRBJ2-3; maybe TRBD2 (6 bases). TRBV23-1 falls under the ORF class, with uncertain function. The CDR3 is 14 residues long. The V gene lost 4 bases and the J gene lost 3 bases, with 11 bases spanning the gap. The CDR3 region has the DNA TGCGCCAGCAGTCTGGGGGGTTGGACAGATACGCAGTATTTT. The encoded protein is CASSLGGWTDTQYF.

The chain is built from TRBV28 and TRBJ2-7; 8 positions agree with TRBD2. The V and J ends lost 3 bases and 1 base, in that order; junction bases with no gene match: 5. This CDR3 spans 15 amino acids. Germline values: CDR1 MDHEN, CDR2 SYDVKM. The CDR3 spells CASSLEREISYEQYF. CDR3 nucleotides: TGTGCCAGCAGTTTGGAGCGGGAGATTTCCTACGAGCAGTACTTC. Full variable domain (remainder filled in from reference TRBV28 and TRBJ2-7): DVKVTQSSRYLVKRTGEKVFLECVQDMDHENMFWYRQDPGLGLRLIYFSYDVKMKEKGDIPEGYSVSREKKERFSLILESASTNQTSMYLCASSLEREISYEQYFGPGTRLTVT.

The chain links TRBV7-2 to TRBJ1-4; unclear D gene. The V and J ends lost 2 bases and 1 base respectively, with 8 bases between them. CDR1 and CDR2 from the germline V gene are SGHTA and FQGNSA. CDR3 size: 15 residues. CDR3 residues: CASSLNGRTNEKLFF. The DNA of the CDR3 is TGTGCCAGCAGCTTAAATGGCAGAACTAATGAAAAACTGTTTTTT.

In its sample, this clone was seen once. The chain couples TRBV21-1 to TRBJ2-2; the D call TRBD2 from the table was never checked on the DNA. TRBV21-1 is an annotated pseudogene. The CDR3 loop spans 15 amino acids. CDR3 loop: CASRCTGDNTGELFF. CDR3 sequence (DNA): TGTGCCAGCAGATGTACGGGAGATAACACCGGGGAGCTGTTTTTT.

The rearrangement uses TRBV6-6 and TRBJ1-1, with a weak D call TRBD1 (6 bases). The CDR3 contains 14 residues. The germline V gene encodes CDR1 MNHNY and CDR2 SVGAGI (reference sequence). V was shortened by 4 bases and J by 2 bases, with 11 bases between the two germline ends. CDR3 sequence: CASSLQGPNTEAFF. Written as DNA, the CDR3 is TGTGCCAGCAGTTTACAGGGCCCTAACACTGAAGCTTTCTTT.

V usage is TRBV5-6 and J usage is TRBJ2-6; possibly TRBD2 for D (5 bases). Deletions cut 4 bases from V and 2 bases from J, with 13 bases between. CDR1 is SGHDT, CDR2 YYEEEE, per germline. The CDR3 spans 16 residues. This chain's CDR3 is CASSPVVGAGANVLTF. The CDR3 DNA is TGTGCCAGCAGCCCGGTGGTCGGGGCTGGGGCCAACGTCCTGACTTTC.

The rearrangement links TRBV10-3 to TRBJ1-1, with D hard to call. Trimming cost V 2 bases and J 1 base, with 11 bases left between them. Germline V gene data show CDR1 as ENHRY and CDR2 as SYGVKD. This CDR3 is 15 amino acids long. CDR3 in DNA: TGTGCCATCAGTGAGGAGGGCAGCCCGAACACTGAAGCTTTCTTT. It encodes CAISEEGSPNTEAFF.

The rearrangement uses TRBV27 and TRBJ2-1; tentative D call: TRBD1 (6 bases). This CDR3 contains 15 residues. Germline CDR1 reads MNHEY; CDR2 reads SMNVEV (reference sequence). V lost 5 bases and J lost 4, with 15 bases in between. The chain's CDR3 is CASSPQKGVYNEQFF. CDR3 nucleotide sequence: TGTGCCAGCAGTCCCCAAAAGGGGGTATACAATGAGCAGTTCTTC.

The CDR3 loop is CASSFGGPSYEQYF. CDR3 coding DNA: TGTGCCAGCAGTTTCGGAGGACCCTCCTACGAGCAGTACTTC. V and J are TRBV6-5 and TRBJ2-7, with a possible D match to TRBD2 (5 bases). CDR3 length: 14 amino acids. Deletions cut 4 bases from V and 0 bases from J, with 10 bases between. Germline CDR1 MNHEY, CDR2 SVGAGI.

The chain combines TRBV7-2 with TRBJ2-7; 11 nucleotides match TRBD2. Germline-derived CDR1 and CDR2 are SGHTA and FQGNSA. J lost 0 bases, V lost 5 bases, and 3 bases had no gene match. The CDR3 has 15 amino acids. The CDR3 nucleotides are TGTGCCAGCAGCATAACTAGCGGGAGCTCCTACGAGCAGTACTTC. Translation gives CASSITSGSSYEQYF.

The CDR3 DNA follows: TGTGCCAGCCTGCGGGCGTCAACAGCATACGAGCAGTACTTC. It specifies CASLRASTAYEQYF. The V call is TRBV11-2, the J call TRBJ2-7; maybe TRBD2 (5 bases). The V and J ends lost 8 bases and 4 bases respectively, with 18 bases between them. CDR3 length: 14 amino acids. Germline loops: CDR1 SGHAT, CDR2 FQNNGV.